A selection of T cell receptor beta chains follows, all from one sample in a study of CD8 T cells in Susac syndrome. TCRdb used MiXCR to reprocess the immunoSEQ multiplex PCR reads, holding one entry per CDR3 protein. Of approximately 190,000 distinct CDR3 sequences in the sample, approximately 93% are singletons; the top ten hold about 0.1%. The sequenced sample was CD4+ T cells from PBMCs. These receptors all come from a human donor in good health. Both conserved end residues are part of each CDR3. Each record gives: J gene, V gene, CDR3 length, D gene, CDR3 protein. The D gene is left open where the match is weak.

j_gene: TRBJ2-3; v_gene: TRBV5-1; len: 15; d_gene: NA; CDR3aa: CASSLAQQGGDTQYF
j_gene: TRBJ1-4; v_gene: TRBV20-1; len: 12; d_gene: NA; CDR3aa: CSAEGTNEKLFF
j_gene: TRBJ1-2; v_gene: TRBV12-3/TRBV12-4; len: 16; d_gene: NA; CDR3aa: CASSTATGLANYGYTF
j_gene: TRBJ2-3; v_gene: TRBV6-2/TRBV6-3; len: 14; d_gene: NA; CDR3aa: CASSTRESTDTQYF
j_gene: TRBJ2-5; v_gene: TRBV5-6; len: 16; d_gene: TRBD1; CDR3aa: CASSLGTGTVQETQYF
j_gene: TRBJ2-1; v_gene: TRBV19; len: 16; d_gene: TRBD2; CDR3aa: CASRKGGGAGVNEQFF
j_gene: TRBJ2-6; v_gene: TRBV2; len: 17; d_gene: NA; CDR3aa: CASSEGLGNSGANVLTF
j_gene: TRBJ2-1; v_gene: TRBV30; len: 12; d_gene: NA; CDR3aa: CAWSVRGSEQFF
j_gene: TRBJ2-3; v_gene: TRBV12-3/TRBV12-4; len: 14; d_gene: NA; CDR3aa: CASSHRLATDTQYF
j_gene: TRBJ1-4; v_gene: TRBV3-1; len: 16; d_gene: NA; CDR3aa: CASTSSQGSPGEKLFF
j_gene: TRBJ1-5; v_gene: TRBV6-2/TRBV6-3; len: 13; d_gene: NA; CDR3aa: CASWGGSNQPQHF
j_gene: TRBJ1-2; v_gene: TRBV7-2; len: 15; d_gene: NA; CDR3aa: CASSLSVGRNYGYTF
j_gene: TRBJ2-3; v_gene: TRBV7-2; len: 12; d_gene: NA; CDR3aa: CASSLVGAQQYF
j_gene: TRBJ1-5; v_gene: TRBV6-5; len: 15; d_gene: NA; CDR3aa: CASSYSSTVNQPQHF
j_gene: TRBJ1-1; v_gene: TRBV29-1; len: 14; d_gene: NA; CDR3aa: CSAKGPNVNTEAFF
j_gene: TRBJ2-5; v_gene: TRBV5-4; len: 13; d_gene: TRBD1; CDR3aa: CASSGTGEETQYF
j_gene: TRBJ2-7; v_gene: TRBV6-1; len: 14; d_gene: NA; CDR3aa: CASSVSGGSYEQYF
j_gene: TRBJ1-2; v_gene: TRBV30; len: 15; d_gene: TRBD1; CDR3aa: CAWSGDRASNYGYTF
j_gene: TRBJ2-5; v_gene: TRBV27; len: 17; d_gene: TRBD2; CDR3aa: CASSWLGGGVIQETQYF
j_gene: TRBJ1-2; v_gene: TRBV27; len: 13; d_gene: NA; CDR3aa: CASSLTGRYGYTF
j_gene: TRBJ2-1; v_gene: TRBV4-1; len: 17; d_gene: NA; CDR3aa: CASSQALGSSSYNEQFF
j_gene: TRBJ2-4; v_gene: TRBV6-4; len: 13; d_gene: TRBD1; CDR3aa: CASSDGTGNIQYF
j_gene: TRBJ2-2; v_gene: TRBV29-1; len: 12; d_gene: NA; CDR3aa: CSVAFNTGELFF
j_gene: TRBJ1-1; v_gene: TRBV28; len: 14; d_gene: NA; CDR3aa: CASRSPGGGTEAFF
j_gene: TRBJ2-5; v_gene: TRBV29-1; len: 12; d_gene: NA; CDR3aa: CSVVIHQETQYF
j_gene: TRBJ2-2; v_gene: TRBV4-3; len: 14; d_gene: NA; CDR3aa: CASSWENGPGELFF
j_gene: TRBJ2-7; v_gene: TRBV3-1; len: 12; d_gene: NA; CDR3aa: CASSQEDGEQYF
j_gene: TRBJ1-1; v_gene: TRBV20-1; len: 17; d_gene: NA; CDR3aa: CSARGVAGTTTSTEAFF
j_gene: TRBJ1-5; v_gene: TRBV6-1; len: 20; d_gene: TRBD1; CDR3aa: CASIMGWGTGRPHSNQPQHF
j_gene: TRBJ2-3; v_gene: TRBV5-1; len: 14; d_gene: TRBD1; CDR3aa: CASSPGQYTDTQYF
j_gene: TRBJ1-5; v_gene: TRBV3-1; len: 16; d_gene: NA; CDR3aa: CASSFRGTGGNQPQHF
j_gene: TRBJ1-1; v_gene: TRBV2; len: 13; d_gene: NA; CDR3aa: CASSGDMNTEAFF
j_gene: TRBJ2-2; v_gene: TRBV30; len: 14; d_gene: NA; CDR3aa: CAWSVSSHAGELFF
j_gene: TRBJ1-1; v_gene: TRBV29-1; len: 13; d_gene: NA; CDR3aa: CSVELAANTEAFF
j_gene: TRBJ1-2; v_gene: TRBV28; len: 11; d_gene: NA; CDR3aa: CASSWGWGYTF
j_gene: TRBJ2-3; v_gene: TRBV7-2; len: 15; d_gene: NA; CDR3aa: CASSLDRLRTDTQYF
j_gene: TRBJ1-5; v_gene: TRBV19; len: 13; d_gene: NA; CDR3aa: CASSISRNQPQHF
j_gene: TRBJ2-5; v_gene: TRBV4-1; len: 17; d_gene: NA; CDR3aa: CASSQDRASRAQETQYF
j_gene: TRBJ1-4; v_gene: TRBV3-1; len: 12; d_gene: TRBD1; CDR3aa: CASSLSGTALFF